The 29 T cell receptor beta chains listed next were all sequenced from one sample in a study of Graves' ophthalmopathy and Graves' hyperthyroidism. The TCR beta CDR3 regions underwent amplification from RNA transcripts. The library came from an HTBI-primed first-round RT-PCR and a second-round multiplex PCR. Using its own MiXCR run on the multiplex PCR reads, TCRdb lists one record per CDR3 protein. The data contain hundreds of thousands of distinct CDR3 sequences, approximately 21% of them singletons. The sample was peripheral blood. Receptors were obtained from a woman in her forties or fifties with Graves' ophthalmopathy.

There are many counts of this clonotype. The CDR3 here is CASSNMGIEQYF. In DNA form, the CDR3 reads TGTGCCAGCAGCAACATGGGGATTGAGCAGTACTTC. This chain connects TRBV27 to TRBJ2-7; D gene unclear. The CDR3 covers 12 residues. CDR1 is MNHEY and CDR2 is SMNVEV in the germline V gene (reference sequence). V was pared by 6 bases and J by 7 bases, with 13 bases between.

This clonotype was observed many times. J is TRBJ2-2 and V is TRBV6-1, with D maybe TRBD2 (5 bases). Germline assignment: CDR1 MNHNS and CDR2 SASEGT. V lost 7 bases to trimming and J lost 10 bases, with 10 bases between them. The CDR3 is made up of 11 amino acids. The CDR3 nucleotides read TGTGCCAGCACCCCCCGGGAGGAGCTGTTTTTT. Encoded protein: CASTPREELFF.

At least ten counts were recorded for this clonotype. A read error may produce the germline difference seen at one junction end. This sequence joins TRBV6-1 and TRBJ2-2, with a possible D match to TRBD1 (7 bases). The CDR3 is 15 amino acids. Germline V gene sequence: CDR1 MNHNS, CDR2 SASEGT. The chain's CDR3 is CASSRGRGDAGKLFF. For the CDR3, the DNA is TGTGCCAGCAGTCGGGGCAGGGGGGATGCCGGGAAGCTGTTTTTT.

This clonotype was recorded many times. The chain uses TRBV4-2 and TRBJ2-7; TRBD1 matches 8 bases. CDR3 length: 15 amino acids. CDR1 and CDR2 from the germline V gene are LGHNA and YNFKEQ. The ends lost 0 bases at V and 10 bases at J; junction bases unmatched: 11. DNA of the CDR3: TGTGCCAGCAGCCAAGAAACAGGGGGTAAAGGCGAACAGTACTTC. It is translated as CASSQETGGKGEQYF.

In this sample, this clonotype turned up many times. V is TRBV19 and J is TRBJ2-7, with TRBD1 identical over 8 bases. With V trimmed by 3 bases and J by 2 bases, 6 bases remained unmatched. The CDR3 has 15 amino acids. The germline V gene has CDR1 LNHDA and CDR2 SQIVND (reference sequence). DNA of the CDR3: TGTGCCAGTAGTATTGGGCAGGGGGCGACCTACGAGCAGTACTTC. Its translation is CASSIGQGATYEQYF.

This clonotype was found many times. The V call is TRBV2, the J call TRBJ2-7; D is undetermined. The CDR3 length is 12 residues. Trimming took 4 bases from V and 3 from J, leaving 7 bases between them. The germline V gene encodes CDR1 SNHLY and CDR2 FYNNEI. The CDR3 bases are TGTGCCAGCAGTGGTATGGGCTACGAGCAGTACTTC. Encoded protein: CASSGMGYEQYF.

This clonotype was seen at least ten times. The chain is built from TRBV20-1 and TRBJ2-7; D remains ambiguous. The V end was cut by 5 bases, the J end by 5 bases, with 10 bases between. The CDR3 is made up of 11 amino acids. The germline V gene has CDR1 DFQATT and CDR2 SNEGSKA (reference sequence). CDR3 coding DNA: TGCAGTGCTGACATAGCCCACGAGCAGTACTTC. Its protein product is CSADIAHEQYF.

Many counts were recorded for this clonotype. This rearrangement joins TRBV6-5 to TRBJ1-2, with unresolved D. Between the trimmed V and J ends, which lost 4 bases and 1 base, there was a span of 10 bases. Germline values: CDR1 MNHEY, CDR2 SVGAGI. The CDR3 extends over 14 amino acids. The CDR3 region has the DNA TGTGCCAGCAGTTTAAGTGCAGTTAACTATGGCTACACCTTC. Translating it yields CASSLSAVNYGYTF.

This clonotype was observed at least ten times. The V gene is TRBV19, the J gene TRBJ1-1; perhaps TRBD1 as D (5 bases). Germline V gene lookup returns CDR1 LNHDA and CDR2 SQIVND (reference sequence). Trimming pared 8 bases from V and 4 bases from J, leaving 14 bases between. This CDR3 region has 13 residues. The CDR3 DNA reads as TGTGCCAGTTGCCGAGAGAGGGGCACTGAAGCTTTCTTT. Translated: CASCRERGTEAFF.

The chain uses TRBV19 and TRBJ2-2, with D uncertain. Germline V gives CDR1 LNHDA, CDR2 SQIVND (reference sequence). The CDR3 loop spans 14 amino acids. Deletions cut 3 bases from V and 4 bases from J, with 9 bases between. The CDR3: CASSIGRATGELFF. The CDR3 DNA sequence: TGTGCCAGTAGTATCGGAAGGGCCACCGGGGAGCTGTTTTTT.

This clonotype was detected many times. This chain links TRBV5-1 with TRBJ1-1, with 11 positions matching TRBD1. Trimming cost V 0 bases and J 3 bases; bases outside gene matches: 7. Germline CDR1 SGHRS, CDR2 YFSETQ. This CDR3 is built from 17 residues. CDR3 in amino acids: CASSLAGRDRGDTEAFF. For the CDR3, the DNA is TGCGCCAGCAGCTTGGCCGGCCGGGACAGGGGGGACACTGAAGCTTTCTTT.

CDR3 in amino acids: CASSSMPGAGYGYTF. CDR3 DNA: TGTGCCAGCAGTTCTATGCCGGGGGCGGGATATGGCTACACCTTC. The chain is built from TRBV28 and TRBJ1-2, with a tentative D call TRBD1 (6 bases). Germline CDR1 is MDHEN and CDR2 is SYDVKM. The CDR3 runs 15 residues. V dropped 4 bases and J dropped 5 bases, with 17 bases sitting between them.

This clonotype was counted many times. The rearrangement uses TRBV6-1 and TRBJ1-1, with 7 nucleotides matching TRBD1. The CDR3 sequence is 14 residues long. V was pared by 6 bases and J by 5 bases, with 9 bases of the junction left unmatched. Germline loops: CDR1 MNHNS, CDR2 SASEGT. The CDR3: CASRRTTGLTEAFF. CDR3 nucleotide sequence: TGTGCCAGCAGGAGGACGACAGGGCTAACTGAAGCTTTCTTT.

For this clonotype: One end of the junction is discordant with germline, which a read error may explain. This chain uses TRBV25-1 with TRBJ2-2, with TRBD1 matching over 10 bases. The CDR3 consists of 16 residues. Per the germline V gene, CDR1 is MGHDK and CDR2 is SYGVNS. The CDR3 DNA reads as TGCGCCAGCAGTGAACCGGGACAGGGGACCACCGGGGAGCTGTCTTTT. As protein: CASSEPGQGTTGELSF.

At least ten counts were recorded for this clonotype. This rearrangement joins TRBV6-5 to TRBJ2-7; the D gene could be TRBD1 or TRBD2 (7 bases each). V was pared by 5 bases and J by 6 bases, with 17 bases between. This CDR3 contains 14 residues. The germline gives CDR1 MNHEY, CDR2 SVGAGI. In DNA, the CDR3 is TGTGCCAGCAGTCCCGGGACAGCGGGGCCCGAGCAGTACTTC. Residues: CASSPGTAGPEQYF.

This clonotype occurred many times. This sequence joins TRBV28 and TRBJ2-5; TRBD2 aligns across 15 bases. The junction had 10 bases not matched to a gene; V was cut back by 10 bases and J by 4 bases. The CDR3 is made up of 16 amino acids. Germline V gene sequence: CDR1 MDHEN, CDR2 SYDVKM. CDR3 in amino acids: CATLKGLAGGRETQYF. DNA for the CDR3: TGTGCCACACTTAAAGGACTAGCGGGAGGGAGAGAGACCCAGTACTTC.

This clonotype was detected ten times or more. This rearrangement joins TRBV27 to TRBJ2-6; either TRBD1 or TRBD2 may fit D (5 bases each). CDR1 and CDR2 (germline): MNHEY, SMNVEV (reference sequence). This CDR3 has 21 amino acids. V lost 2 bases, J lost 0 bases, and 23 bases lay in between. Here the CDR3 DNA reads TGTGCCAGCAGTTTACGGACTGGAGCCGGGACGGAGGACTCTGGGGCCAACGTCCTGACTTTC. Translating it yields CASSLRTGAGTEDSGANVLTF.

In this sample, this clonotype turned up many times. The CDR3 DNA is TGTGCCAGCAGGACCGGCGGGGGAGCTAACTATGGCTACACCTTC. Translation: CASRTGGGANYGYTF. The chain carries TRBV6-5 and TRBJ1-2, with D perhaps matching TRBD1 (5 bases). V was clipped by 6 bases and J by 0 bases, with 14 bases between them. CDR1 is MNHEY, CDR2 SVGAGI, per germline. The CDR3 extends over 15 amino acids.

The chain combines TRBV12-3 or TRBV12-4 with TRBJ1-5, with D uncertain. The CDR3 is made up of 13 amino acids. Trimming took off 6 bases at V and 7 bases at J, with 13 bases between the two ends. The CDR3 spells CASSPVMGQPQHF. CDR3 DNA: TGTGCCAGCAGCCCTGTGATGGGCCAGCCCCAGCATTTT.

In its sample, this clonotype was seen many times. This rearrangement joins TRBV6-2 or TRBV6-3 to TRBJ1-1; 7 bases are a match to TRBD1. This CDR3 has 14 residues. Losses at the gene ends were 6 bases for V and 3 bases for J; bases not matched to a gene: 7. Germline V lookup: CDR1 MNHEY, CDR2 SVGEGT. The CDR3 is CASRQGMWDTEAFF. DNA of the CDR3: TGTGCCAGCAGACAGGGGATGTGGGACACTGAAGCTTTCTTT.

This clonotype came up many times. The V gene is TRBV19, the J gene TRBJ1-5, with D unresolved. V gave up 3 bases and J gave up 0 bases, with 6 bases separating them. Germline V lookup: CDR1 LNHDA, CDR2 SQIVND (reference sequence). This CDR3 region has 14 residues. The CDR3 sequence: CASSISHSNQPQHF. The CDR3 bases are TGTGCCAGTAGTATCTCACATAGCAATCAGCCCCAGCATTTT.

The chain joins TRBV6-1 to TRBJ1-5; the D is unclear. This CDR3 contains 14 residues. The V and J ends lost 4 bases and 0 bases respectively, with 7 bases between them. Germline CDR1 and CDR2: MNHNS and SASEGT. The CDR3 loop is CASSVGDSNQPQHF. The DNA of the CDR3 is TGTGCCAGCAGTGTAGGAGATAGCAATCAGCCCCAGCATTTT.

In nucleotides, the CDR3 is TGTGCCAGCCAGAAGGAGTCTGAAGCTTTCTTT. Protein product: CASQKESEAFF. J is TRBJ1-1 and V is TRBV2, with D hard to call. Germline V gene lookup returns CDR1 SNHLY and CDR2 FYNNEI. Trimming removed 8 bases at V and 6 bases at J, with 10 bases between. The CDR3 has 11 amino acids.

There are many counts of this clonotype. The V and J genes are TRBV7-3 and TRBJ1-1, with TRBD1 matching 7 bases. The CDR3 loop spans 14 amino acids. Germline assignment: CDR1 SGHTA and CDR2 FQGTGA. Losses at the gene ends were 5 bases for V and 1 base for J; bases not matched to a gene: 4. The CDR3 sequence: CASSQTGRNTEAFF. For the CDR3, the DNA is TGTGCCAGCAGCCAGACAGGGCGGAACACTGAAGCTTTCTTT.

This clonotype was observed once. This chain connects TRBV12-3 or TRBV12-4 to TRBJ1-6, with 8 positions matching TRBD1. With 6 bases clipped from V and 8 bases from J, the junction kept 6 bases outside the gene matches. This CDR3 spans 14 amino acids. The CDR3: CASSPQGADSPLHF. In DNA form, the CDR3 reads TGTGCCAGCAGCCCCCAGGGGGCTGATTCACCCCTCCACTTT.

This chain uses TRBV19 with TRBJ2-5; D gene uncertain. The CDR3 has 13 residues. The germline V and J ends were trimmed by 4 bases and 4 bases, with 10 bases remaining between them. Germline V CDR1 and CDR2: LNHDA, SQIVND (reference sequence). CDR3 sequence (DNA): TGTGCCAGTAGTAATGCCAGTCCAGAGACCCAGTACTTC. Translation gives CASSNASPETQYF.

The sample holds many counts of this clonotype. This chain joins TRBV7-3 and TRBJ2-7; D may correspond to TRBD1 or TRBD2 (5 bases each). The V and J ends lost 5 bases and 3 bases respectively, with 11 bases between them. Per the germline V gene, CDR1 is SGHTA and CDR2 is FQGTGA. This CDR3 comprises 13 residues. CDR3 in amino acids: CASSPPGRYEQYF. Written as DNA, the CDR3 is TGTGCCAGCAGCCCACCGGGACGCTACGAGCAGTACTTC.

Of note for this clonotype: One end of the junction does not line up with germline, which may come from a read error. The rearrangement links TRBV19 to TRBJ2-4, with 11 bases lining up with TRBD1. The CDR3 runs 14 residues. CDR1 is LNHDA, CDR2 SQIVND, per germline (reference sequence). The CDR3 is CASGRTGGENLQYF. DNA for the CDR3: TGTGCCAGTGGTAGGACAGGGGGCGAAAACCTTCAGTACTTC.

The chain carries TRBV5-1 and TRBJ2-2; D not resolved. The CDR3 has 14 residues. The V end was cut by 0 bases, the J end by 7 bases, with 10 bases between. Germline CDR1 SGHRS, CDR2 YFSETQ. The CDR3 DNA is TGCGCCAGCAGCTTGGCGGTCGCAATCGGGGAGCTGTTTTTT. This gives the protein CASSLAVAIGELFF.